This T cell receptor beta chain comes out of a study of blood T cell repertoires in COVID-19. Study context: Collection of acute and convalescent COVID-19 samples took place in the United States, Italy and Spain.

The CDR3 sequence is 15 residues long. V was cut by 0 bases and J by 1 base, with 10 bases left in between. CDR1 and CDR2 (germline): SGHRS, YFSETQ. Libraries were prepared by immunoSEQ multiplex PCR; TCRdb keeps only in-frame clonotypes and omits some of them. The sample carries about 440,000 clones, around 89% recorded once. The rearrangement joins TRBV5-1 to TRBJ1-1; possible D gene TRBD1, 6 bases. The sample was peripheral blood. The TCR was taken from a woman aged 25 to 39 with acute or convalescent COVID-19. CDR3 coding DNA: TGCGCCAGCAGCTTGGACGGACAGAAGAACACTGAAGCTTTCTTT. Translation gives CASSLDGQKNTEAFF. Combining the CDR3 with reference TRBV5-1 and TRBJ1-1 gives the whole variable domain KAGVTQTPRYLIKTRGQQVTLSCSPISGHRSVSWYQQTPGQGLQFLFEYFSETQRNKGNFPGRFSGRQFSNSRSEMNVSTLELGDSALYLCASSLDGQKNTEAFFGQGTRLTVV.